This is a list of T cell receptor beta chains from one sample in a study of blood T cell repertoires in COVID-19. Libraries were prepared by immunoSEQ multiplex PCR; TCRdb keeps only in-frame clonotypes and omits some of them. The sample contains some 150,000 clones, around 80% of which appear only once. Sequencing was done on a sample of peripheral blood. The origin of the receptors is a woman in her fifties or sixties with acute or convalescent COVID-19. Both conserved end residues are part of each CDR3. D genes are given only for firm matches. Clone size, where shown, is once, few, many, or a class for clones that have expanded.

j_gene: TRBJ2-3
d_gene: -
abundance: -
v_gene: TRBV19
CDR3nt: TGTGCCAGTAGTATAGATCGGGGGGCCACAGATACGCAGTATTTT
CDR3aa: CASSIDRGATDTQYF

j_gene: TRBJ1-5
d_gene: -
abundance: -
v_gene: TRBV3-1/TRBV3-2
CDR3nt: TGTGCCAGCAGCCAAGACCGGGGGGCTAATCAGCCCCAGCATTTT
CDR3aa: CASSQDRGANQPQHF

j_gene: TRBJ2-5
d_gene: -
abundance: few
v_gene: TRBV28
CDR3nt: TGTGCCAGCAGTTACAGAGAGGGGACCCAGTACTTC
CDR3aa: CASSYREGTQYF

j_gene: TRBJ2-7
d_gene: -
abundance: -
v_gene: TRBV4-1
CDR3nt: TGCGCCAGCAGCCAAGAGATACCGGACAGAGCCTACGAGCAGTACTTC
CDR3aa: CASSQEIPDRAYEQYF

j_gene: TRBJ2-7
d_gene: -
abundance: few
v_gene: TRBV27
CDR3nt: TGTGCCAGCAGTTTATCGCAGGGGCAGGGCCGCCCCTACGAGCAGTACTTC
CDR3aa: CASSLSQGQGRPYEQYF

j_gene: TRBJ1-6
d_gene: -
abundance: -
v_gene: TRBV5-1
CDR3nt: TGCGCCAGCAGCTTGCTGGGGAGCTCCTATAATTCACCCCTCCACTTT
CDR3aa: CASSLLGSSYNSPLHF

j_gene: TRBJ2-5
d_gene: TRBD2
abundance: -
v_gene: TRBV19
CDR3nt: TGTGCCAGTAGTCTCTCCGCGGCAGGGACTAGGCTGGAGACCCAGTACTTC
CDR3aa: CASSLSAAGTRLETQYF

j_gene: TRBJ1-1
d_gene: -
abundance: once
v_gene: TRBV28
CDR3nt: TGTGCCAGCAGTTTACCCTACCTGAGAGGGCAGAACACTGAAGCTTTCTTT
CDR3aa: CASSLPYLRGQNTEAFF

j_gene: TRBJ1-2
d_gene: TRBD1
abundance: -
v_gene: TRBV25-1
CDR3nt: TGTGCCAGCAGTGGTAAACCGGGACAGGGTGAAAAATTCTATGGCTACACCTTC
CDR3aa: CASSGKPGQGEKFYGYTF

j_gene: TRBJ1-6
d_gene: TRBD1
abundance: -
v_gene: TRBV27
CDR3nt: TGTGCCAGCGGAACGCCAACAGGGGTTAGGATTTCACCCCTCCACTTT
CDR3aa: CASGTPTGVRISPLHF

j_gene: TRBJ1-4
d_gene: -
abundance: once
v_gene: TRBV4-3
CDR3nt: TGCGCCAGCAGCCAAGATTTGCAATTCGGTAAACTGTTTTTT
CDR3aa: CASSQDLQFGKLFF

j_gene: TRBJ1-5
d_gene: TRBD1
abundance: once
v_gene: TRBV7-2
CDR3nt: TGTGCCAGCAGCCTTGGACAGGGTGAGCGACAGCCCCAGCATTTT
CDR3aa: CASSLGQGERQPQHF

j_gene: TRBJ2-5
d_gene: TRBD2
abundance: -
v_gene: TRBV6-5
CDR3nt: TGTGCCAGCAGTTCGACTAGCGGACAAGAGACCCAGTACTTC
CDR3aa: CASSSTSGQETQYF

j_gene: TRBJ2-7
d_gene: -
abundance: -
v_gene: TRBV27
CDR3nt: TGTGCCAGCAGTTTAAGGACAGCGACACCCTACGAGCAGTACTTC
CDR3aa: CASSLRTATPYEQYF

j_gene: TRBJ2-3
d_gene: -
abundance: -
v_gene: TRBV29-1
CDR3nt: TGCAGCGTGGCGGTAGGCACAGATACGCAGTATTTT
CDR3aa: CSVAVGTDTQYF

j_gene: TRBJ2-7
d_gene: -
abundance: -
v_gene: TRBV6-2/TRBV6-3
CDR3nt: TGTGCCAGCAGTTACCCCACAGGGTCTAGCACTATTTCCTACGAGCAGTACTTC
CDR3aa: CASSYPTGSSTISYEQYF

j_gene: TRBJ2-7
d_gene: -
abundance: once
v_gene: TRBV10-3
CDR3nt: TGTGCCATCAGTGATACAGGGTCGTCGTACTTC
CDR3aa: CAISDTGSSYF

j_gene: TRBJ1-5
d_gene: TRBD1
abundance: -
v_gene: TRBV5-4
CDR3nt: TGTGCCAGCAGCCTCGGGGACAGGGACCAGCCCCAGCATTTT
CDR3aa: CASSLGDRDQPQHF

j_gene: TRBJ2-2
d_gene: -
abundance: -
v_gene: TRBV25-1
CDR3nt: TGTGCCAGCAGAAAACAAGGTAGTGGGAGCACCGGGGAGCTGTTTTTT
CDR3aa: CASRKQGSGSTGELFF

j_gene: TRBJ2-5
d_gene: -
abundance: -
v_gene: TRBV6-5
CDR3nt: TGTGCCAGCAGTAGGCTTTTAGGGGGACAAGAGACCCAGTACTTC
CDR3aa: CASSRLLGGQETQYF

j_gene: TRBJ1-2
d_gene: TRBD1
abundance: -
v_gene: TRBV28
CDR3nt: TGTGCCACCCCAACGGGACAGGGAGGGGGCTACACCTTC
CDR3aa: CATPTGQGGGYTF

j_gene: TRBJ2-1
d_gene: TRBD1
abundance: -
v_gene: TRBV7-2
CDR3nt: TGTGCCAGCAGCTTAGATGCTGGACAGGGGGCTATGAGTGAGCAGTTCTTC
CDR3aa: CASSLDAGQGAMSEQFF

j_gene: TRBJ1-2
d_gene: -
abundance: few
v_gene: TRBV10-3
CDR3nt: TGTGCCATCAGTGAGTCGGGGTCTAAGGGGAAAGGCTACACCTTC
CDR3aa: CAISESGSKGKGYTF

j_gene: TRBJ2-1
d_gene: -
abundance: -
v_gene: TRBV2
CDR3nt: TGTGCCAGCAGTGGCCGGGTTAATGAGCAGTTCTTC
CDR3aa: CASSGRVNEQFF

j_gene: TRBJ2-4
d_gene: TRBD1
abundance: once
v_gene: TRBV28
CDR3nt: TGTGCCAGCAGTTCGTCCCCGGGACAGGGCTTACCCAAAAACATTCAGTACTTC
CDR3aa: CASSSSPGQGLPKNIQYF

j_gene: TRBJ1-1
d_gene: TRBD1
abundance: once
v_gene: TRBV29-1
CDR3nt: TGCAGCGTTGATAGTCAGGGGGGCGCTGAAGCTTTCTTT
CDR3aa: CSVDSQGGAEAFF

j_gene: TRBJ2-7
d_gene: -
abundance: once
v_gene: TRBV7-2
CDR3nt: TGTGCCAGCAGCGGATACACAGGGTTGGGCGAGCAGTACTTC
CDR3aa: CASSGYTGLGEQYF

j_gene: TRBJ1-5
d_gene: -
abundance: -
v_gene: TRBV19
CDR3nt: TGTGCCAGTAGTACTGGACAGTTACTATATAGCAATCAGCCCCAGCATTTT
CDR3aa: CASSTGQLLYSNQPQHF

j_gene: TRBJ1-1
d_gene: -
abundance: -
v_gene: TRBV5-5
CDR3nt: TGTGCCAGCGGAACGGATGCGGGGACTGAAGCTTTCTTT
CDR3aa: CASGTDAGTEAFF

j_gene: TRBJ2-5
d_gene: TRBD1
abundance: -
v_gene: TRBV3-1/TRBV3-2
CDR3nt: TGTGCCAGCAGCCATAAAAGGGGTGGACAGGGGGAAGAGGCCCAGTACTTC
CDR3aa: CASSHKRGGQGEEAQYF

j_gene: TRBJ2-5
d_gene: -
abundance: -
v_gene: TRBV2
CDR3nt: TGTGCCAGCAGTGAAGCGCTTCGGGGTAGAGAGACCCAGTACTTC
CDR3aa: CASSEALRGRETQYF

j_gene: TRBJ2-5
d_gene: -
abundance: -
v_gene: TRBV4-2
CDR3nt: TGTGCCAGCAGCCTACTTCAGGCGCCGGAAAGAGAGACCCAGTACTTC
CDR3aa: CASSLLQAPERETQYF

j_gene: TRBJ1-2
d_gene: -
abundance: -
v_gene: TRBV15
CDR3nt: TGTGCCACCAGCGCGGGGGAGAATGGCTACACCTTC
CDR3aa: CATSAGENGYTF

j_gene: TRBJ2-3
d_gene: TRBD2
abundance: -
v_gene: TRBV10-1
CDR3nt: TGCGCCAGCAGTCAAGCGGGGGGTTCTGGGACAGATACGCAGTATTTT
CDR3aa: CASSQAGGSGTDTQYF

j_gene: TRBJ1-1
d_gene: TRBD1
abundance: once
v_gene: TRBV3-1/TRBV3-2
CDR3nt: TGTGCCAGCAGCCAAGTGACTCGTCAGACAGGGACACTTCGAGGCACTGAAGCTTTCTTT
CDR3aa: CASSQVTRQTGTLRGTEAFF

j_gene: TRBJ2-2
d_gene: TRBD1
abundance: -
v_gene: TRBV6-1
CDR3nt: TGTGCCAGCAGTGACCACGGGACAGCGGCCGGGGAGCTGTTTTTT
CDR3aa: CASSDHGTAAGELFF

j_gene: TRBJ2-7
d_gene: TRBD1
abundance: -
v_gene: TRBV27
CDR3nt: TGTGCCAGCATCCGCGTGTTGGACAGGGGGCCCTACGAGCAGTACTTC
CDR3aa: CASIRVLDRGPYEQYF

j_gene: TRBJ2-2
d_gene: TRBD1
abundance: few
v_gene: TRBV19
CDR3nt: TGTGCCAGTAGTACTGGCGGACAGGGCACCGGGGAGCTGTTTTTT
CDR3aa: CASSTGGQGTGELFF

j_gene: TRBJ1-3
d_gene: -
abundance: -
v_gene: TRBV10-3
CDR3nt: TGTGCCATCAGTGTATCAGGGGTCTCTGGAAACACCATATATTTT
CDR3aa: CAISVSGVSGNTIYF

j_gene: TRBJ1-1
d_gene: -
abundance: -
v_gene: TRBV9
CDR3nt: TGTGCCAGCAGCGTAGCCCCCAGGTACACTGAAGCTTTCTTT
CDR3aa: CASSVAPRYTEAFF

j_gene: TRBJ2-1
d_gene: TRBD1
abundance: -
v_gene: TRBV5-6
CDR3nt: TGTGCCAGCAGCGAGGGGGCGAGGCAGTTCTTC
CDR3aa: CASSEGARQFF

j_gene: TRBJ1-4
d_gene: TRBD1
abundance: -
v_gene: TRBV9
CDR3nt: TGTGCCAGCAGCGTAGAAGTACCCACCGGGACAGGTGGAGAAAAACTGTTTTTT
CDR3aa: CASSVEVPTGTGGEKLFF

j_gene: TRBJ2-7
d_gene: -
abundance: -
v_gene: TRBV5-6
CDR3nt: TGTGCCAGCAGCTTCCTCCTCCCGTACAGACGAACAGCCACCTACGAGCAGTACTTC
CDR3aa: CASSFLLPYRRTATYEQYF

j_gene: TRBJ1-6
d_gene: -
abundance: few
v_gene: TRBV14
CDR3nt: TGTGCCAGCAGCCATCAGGGGAATTCACCCCTCCACTTT
CDR3aa: CASSHQGNSPLHF

j_gene: TRBJ2-7
d_gene: -
abundance: -
v_gene: TRBV11-2
CDR3nt: TGTGCCAGCAGCTTAGCCACAGGTGTTACCTACGAGCAGTACTTC
CDR3aa: CASSLATGVTYEQYF

j_gene: TRBJ2-1
d_gene: -
abundance: -
v_gene: TRBV4-2
CDR3nt: TGTGCCAGCAGCCAAAGGTCCAGCGCTTACAATGAGCAGTTCTTC
CDR3aa: CASSQRSSAYNEQFF

j_gene: TRBJ1-1
d_gene: -
abundance: few
v_gene: TRBV6-1
CDR3nt: TGTGCCAGCAGTGAGCGTCTTTTTTTGGCTTTCTTT
CDR3aa: CASSERLFLAFF

j_gene: TRBJ1-1
d_gene: -
abundance: many
v_gene: TRBV3-1/TRBV3-2
CDR3nt: TGTGCCAGCAGCCAAGGAACAACGAGGACTGAAGCTTTCTTT
CDR3aa: CASSQGTTRTEAFF

j_gene: TRBJ1-1
d_gene: -
abundance: -
v_gene: TRBV6-2/TRBV6-3
CDR3nt: TGTGCCAGCAGTCCCTGGGCAGGCTCCAACACTGAAGCTTTCTTT
CDR3aa: CASSPWAGSNTEAFF

j_gene: TRBJ2-7
d_gene: TRBD1
abundance: -
v_gene: TRBV5-1
CDR3nt: TGCGCCAGCAGCTTGGAGCCCGGGACAGCCAAACAGTACTTC
CDR3aa: CASSLEPGTAKQYF

j_gene: TRBJ2-7
d_gene: -
abundance: -
v_gene: TRBV19
CDR3nt: TGTGCCAGTAGCGGGGATTCCTACGAGCAGTACTTC
CDR3aa: CASSGDSYEQYF

j_gene: TRBJ2-1
d_gene: -
abundance: -
v_gene: TRBV23-1
CDR3nt: TGCGCCAGCAGTCAAGATGCGACAGAAGAGCAGTTCTTC
CDR3aa: CASSQDATEEQFF

j_gene: TRBJ2-3
d_gene: -
abundance: -
v_gene: TRBV14
CDR3nt: TGTGCCAGCAGCCCCCGACTAGTAGATACGCAGTATTTT
CDR3aa: CASSPRLVDTQYF

j_gene: TRBJ1-2
d_gene: TRBD1
abundance: -
v_gene: TRBV5-4
CDR3nt: TGTGCCAGCAGCAAGGACGGGACAGGCAACTATGGCTACACCTTC
CDR3aa: CASSKDGTGNYGYTF